Following are 11 T cell receptor beta chains from one sample sequenced in a study of blood T cell repertoires in COVID-19. Using immunoSEQ multiplex PCR, the repertoire was profiled, and TCRdb retains in-frame clones only, with some absent. The sample has around 300,000 clones, roughly 87% seen once. Sample: peripheral blood. The receptors here all came from a human donor in a cohort sampled during active COVID-19.

The CDR3 DNA follows: TGTGCCAGTAGTATATGGGCTTCTGGGGCCAACGTCCTGACTTTC. Translated, it gives CASSIWASGANVLTF. The J gene is TRBJ2-6, the V gene TRBV19; D remains ambiguous. The germline V and J ends were trimmed by 2 bases and 1 base, with 6 bases remaining between them. This CDR3 comprises 15 residues. Looked up from germline, CDR1 is LNHDA and CDR2 is SQIVND (reference sequence).

The genes are TRBV28 and TRBJ2-3; TRBD1 might be the D (6 bases). Germline CDR1 and CDR2: MDHEN and SYDVKM. Trimming shortened V by 6 bases and J by 4 bases, and 11 bases separated the two germline ends. The CDR3 sequence is 13 residues long. CDR3 sequence reads: CASSRGVPDTQYF. CDR3 in DNA: TGTGCCAGCAGCAGGGGTGTCCCAGATACGCAGTATTTT.

The gene calls are TRBV6-5 and TRBJ1-2; D unclear. From germline, CDR1 is MNHEY and CDR2 SVGAGI. Deletions cut 4 bases from V and 5 bases from J, with 14 bases between. This CDR3 spans 14 amino acids. CDR3 loop: CASSLKQEAYGYTF. The CDR3 DNA follows: TGTGCCAGCAGTTTAAAGCAAGAGGCGTATGGCTACACCTTC.

V usage is TRBV3-1 (or the pseudogene TRBV3-2) and J usage is TRBJ2-3; 12 bases line up with TRBD2. V was pared by 4 bases and J by 8 bases, with 7 bases of the junction left unmatched. The germline gives CDR1 LGHDT, CDR2 YNNKEL (reference sequence). The CDR3 length is 15 residues. The CDR3 reads CASSPGLAGIGTQYF. CDR3 DNA sequence: TGTGCCAGCAGCCCAGGACTAGCGGGAATAGGTACGCAGTATTTT.

CDR3 DNA: TGTGCCAGCAGCTTGGTTTCGGGACAGGGCCTTGCTTTCTTT. Amino acid sequence: CASSLVSGQGLAFF. V gene TRBV5-4 combines with J gene TRBJ1-1; 9 bases match TRBD1. The ends lost 0 bases at V and 11 bases at J; junction bases unmatched: 8. This CDR3 has 14 residues. Looked up from germline, CDR1 is SGHNT and CDR2 is YYREEE (reference sequence).

This clone has more than one count but fewer than ten. V is TRBV5-1 and J is TRBJ1-2; TRBD1 matches 8 bases. Trimming at V came to 5 bases and at J to 0 bases, leaving 3 bases not matched to a gene. The CDR3 runs 14 residues. Germline loops: CDR1 SGHRS, CDR2 YFSETQ. CDR3 sequence reads: CASSRDRTNYGYTF. The CDR3, as DNA: TGCGCCAGCAGTCGGGACAGGACTAACTATGGCTACACCTTC.

The V and J genes are TRBV3-1 (or the pseudogene TRBV3-2) and TRBJ1-1; possibly TRBD1 for D (5 bases). Germline V gene sequence: CDR1 LGHDT, CDR2 YNNKEL (reference sequence). The CDR3 consists of 12 residues. Trimming pared 1 base from V and 11 bases from J, leaving 11 bases between. CDR3 DNA sequence: TGTGCCAGCAGCCAAGGTCCCGCAGGGGCTTTCTTT. Amino acids: CASSQGPAGAFF.

This chain uses TRBV14 with TRBJ2-1; possible D gene TRBD2, 7 bases. This CDR3 comprises 13 residues. The V end lost 1 base, the J end lost 9 bases, and 10 bases lay between the germline ends. The germline CDR1 and CDR2 sequences are SGHDN and FVKESK. The CDR3 here is CASSQGGGGEQFF. The CDR3 DNA follows: TGTGCCAGCAGCCAAGGGGGGGGCGGTGAGCAGTTCTTC.

This chain uses TRBV19 with TRBJ2-1; 10 nucleotides agree with TRBD1. The CDR3 sequence is 14 residues long. Germline assignment: CDR1 LNHDA and CDR2 SQIVND (reference sequence). J was trimmed by 3 bases and V by 10 bases; bases with no gene match: 6. CDR3 bases: TGTGCCACTAATGACAGGGGGCACTACAATGAGCAGTTCTTC. Its translation: CATNDRGHYNEQFF.

J is TRBJ2-3 and V is TRBV9, with D perhaps matching TRBD2 (6 bases). Germline V lookup: CDR1 SGDLS, CDR2 YYNGEE. The CDR3 contains 18 residues. The V gene lost 0 bases and the J gene lost 0 bases, with 17 bases spanning the gap. CDR3 sequence: CASSVGPGPGTSTDTQYF. CDR3 DNA sequence: TGTGCCAGCAGCGTAGGGCCCGGACCCGGGACTAGCACAGATACGCAGTATTTT.

V and J are TRBV7-2 and TRBJ2-1; 7 nucleotides agree with TRBD2. This CDR3 comprises 14 residues. The V and J ends lost 9 bases and 0 bases, in that order; junction bases with no gene match: 5. CDR1 and CDR2 (germline): SGHTA, FQGNSA. The CDR3 here is CASLSGNSYNEQFF. Here the CDR3 DNA reads TGTGCCAGTCTAAGCGGGAACTCCTACAATGAGCAGTTCTTC.